Listed here are 31 T cell receptor beta chains from one sample, sequenced in a study of blood T cell repertoires in COVID-19. Sequencing was performed with immunoSEQ multiplex PCR; in TCRdb, only in-frame clones are kept and a portion is missing. The table has 100,000 to 150,000 clones, about 94% seen once. The specimen was peripheral blood. The source is a man aged 50-59 years with COVID-19, enrolled during active disease.

This clone was found once. The chain is built from TRBV5-1 and TRBJ1-1; D gene unclear. The ends were cut back, 6 bases at V and 1 base at J, with 7 bases in the middle. The CDR3 spans 12 residues. Germline assignment: CDR1 SGHRS and CDR2 YFSETQ. In DNA, the CDR3 is TGCGCCAGCATGGAGACGAACACTGAAGCTTTCTTT. Translated, it gives CASMETNTEAFF. The complete variable domain, with remaining parts taken from reference TRBV5-1 and TRBJ1-1, reads KAGVTQTPRYLIKTRGQQVTLSCSPISGHRSVSWYQQTPGQGLQFLFEYFSETQRNKGNFPGRFSGRQFSNSRSEMNVSTLELGDSALYLCASMETNTEAFFGQGTRLTVV.

The V gene is TRBV10-3, the J gene TRBJ2-1, with TRBD1 matching over 9 bases. This CDR3 has 17 amino acids. Germline V gene data show CDR1 as ENHRY and CDR2 as SYGVKD. V gave up 0 bases and J gave up 3 bases; unmatched junction bases: 6. The CDR3 bases are TGTGCCATCAGTGAGTCGAACGCGGGACAGGGCTACAATGAGCAGTTCTTC. It encodes CAISESNAGQGYNEQFF.

The chain employs TRBV6-4 and TRBJ1-1; 10 nucleotides match TRBD1. Germline V CDR1 and CDR2: MRHNA, SNTAGT. V shed 6 bases and J 1 base; nucleotides not matched to a gene: 2. The CDR3 consists of 14 residues. Written as DNA, the CDR3 is TGTGCCAGCAGGAGGGACAGGGGGAACACTGAAGCTTTCTTT. This gives the protein CASRRDRGNTEAFF.

The rearrangement uses TRBV11-3 and TRBJ2-3, with a weak D call TRBD2 (6 bases). Germline V gives CDR1 SGHNT, CDR2 YENEEA. Trimming left V 3 bases short and J 2 bases short, with 9 bases between. The CDR3 extends over 14 amino acids. CDR3 sequence: CASSLGTYTDTQYF. The CDR3 DNA reads as TGTGCCAGCAGCTTGGGGACTTACACAGATACGCAGTATTTT.

The chain recombines TRBV9 with TRBJ2-1; 14 positions agree with TRBD2. The length of the CDR3 is 18 residues. Germline V gene data show CDR1 as SGDLS and CDR2 as YYNGEE. The V gene end was trimmed by 3 bases and the J gene end by 0 bases; junction bases not matched to a gene: 5. CDR3 nucleotide sequence: TGTGCCAGCAGCGGGGGACTAGCGGGAGCCAACTCCTACAATGAGCAGTTCTTC. This gives the protein CASSGGLAGANSYNEQFF.

The DNA for the CDR3 is TGTGCCAGCGTGGGGACTAGCGGTTATGAGCAGTTCTTC. Translation: CASVGTSGYEQFF. The chain has TRBV2 and TRBJ2-1; 11 positions agree with TRBD2. After removal of 8 bases from V and 8 bases from J, the junction contained 5 bases not matched to a gene. This CDR3 contains 13 residues. Germline-derived CDR1 and CDR2 are SNHLY and FYNNEI.

V and J are TRBV11-2 and TRBJ1-5; no reliable D call. This CDR3 has 14 residues. Trimming stripped 0 bases from V and 2 bases from J, with 5 bases between. Germline assignment: CDR1 SGHAT and CDR2 FQNNGV. CDR3 DNA sequence: TGTGCCAGCAGCTTAGATCCTGGCAATCAGCCCCAGCATTTT. It specifies CASSLDPGNQPQHF.

The J gene is TRBJ2-5, the V gene TRBV24-1; 9 bases line up with TRBD1. Trimming cost V 2 bases and J 4 bases; bases outside gene matches: 7. The germline gives CDR1 KGHDR, CDR2 SFDVKD. There are 16 residues in the CDR3. In DNA, the CDR3 is TGTGCCACCAGTGATTGGTCGCCGGGACAGGGAGAGACCCAGTACTTC. Residues: CATSDWSPGQGETQYF.

The CDR3 DNA is TGTGCCAGCAGCCTGGCAGCGGGAGGGGTCTACAATGAGCAGTTCTTC. Encoded protein: CASSLAAGGVYNEQFF. The chain recombines TRBV11-3 with TRBJ2-1; 10 bases align to TRBD2. The germline V gene has CDR1 SGHNT and CDR2 YENEEA. The V and J ends lost 5 bases and 3 bases, in that order; junction bases with no gene match: 7. This CDR3 region has 16 residues.

The chain has TRBV14 and TRBJ2-7, with 8 nucleotides matching TRBD2. V was pared by 4 bases and J by 3 bases, with 11 bases of the junction left unmatched. From germline, CDR1 is SGHDN and CDR2 FVKESK. This CDR3 is 16 amino acids long. CDR3 in amino acids: CASSRLGAGGRYEQYF. The CDR3 DNA sequence: TGTGCCAGCAGCCGGCTCGGCGCGGGGGGTCGCTACGAGCAGTACTTC. Full variable domain (remainder filled in from reference TRBV14 and TRBJ2-7): EAGVTQFPSHSVIEKGQTVTLRCDPISGHDNLYWYRRVMGKEIKFLLHFVKESKQDESGMPNNRFLAERTGGTYSTLKVQPAELEDSGVYFCASSRLGAGGRYEQYFGPGTRLTVT.

The genes are TRBV5-1 and TRBJ1-2; D not certain. V was cut by 4 bases and J by 7 bases, with 14 bases left in between. The CDR3 contains 13 residues. Germline assignment: CDR1 SGHRS and CDR2 YFSETQ. Here the CDR3 DNA reads TGCGCCAGCAGCCCAGACTCCAACACTGGCTACACCTTC. This gives the protein CASSPDSNTGYTF.

The chain links TRBV29-1 to TRBJ2-1, with D uncertain. V dropped 4 bases and J dropped 6 bases, with 10 bases sitting between them. The germline gives CDR1 SQVTM, CDR2 ANQGSEA. This CDR3 has 12 residues. CDR3 protein: CSVVRPSNEQFF. The CDR3 bases are TGCAGCGTTGTACGGCCTAGCAATGAGCAGTTCTTC.

In this sample, this clone turned up a few times. DNA of the CDR3: TGTGCCAGCAGTACTGGACAGCTTAATGAAAAACTGTTTTTT. Its translation: CASSTGQLNEKLFF. V usage is TRBV28 and J usage is TRBJ1-4; the D gene is possibly TRBD1 (6 bases). Germline CDR1 reads MDHEN; CDR2 reads SYDVKM. V was trimmed by 5 bases and J by 4 bases, leaving 11 bases between them. The CDR3 is made up of 14 amino acids.

This chain uses TRBV5-5 with TRBJ2-7, with D possibly TRBD2 on 5 matching bases. Trimming pared 4 bases from V and 6 bases from J, leaving 17 bases between. The CDR3 loop spans 14 amino acids. Germline-derived CDR1 and CDR2 are SGHKS and YYEKEE (reference sequence). Here the CDR3 reads CASSPEGYLAEQYF. The DNA of the CDR3 is TGTGCCAGCAGCCCCGAGGGCTACCTGGCCGAGCAGTACTTC.

The V and J genes are TRBV19 and TRBJ2-1, with TRBD2 matching over 7 bases. Germline V gene data show CDR1 as LNHDA and CDR2 as SQIVND (reference sequence). V shed 3 bases, J shed 12 bases, and the junction held 5 bases outside the gene matches. The CDR3 runs 12 residues. The CDR3 bases are TGTGCCAGTAGTATTGAGGGCGGGAGGCAGTTCTTC. Protein: CASSIEGGRQFF.

The chain joins TRBV6-5 to TRBJ2-5; D possibly corresponds to TRBD2 (6 bases). Germline CDR1 and CDR2: MNHEY and SVGAGI. The CDR3 has 14 amino acids. Between the trimmed V and J ends, which lost 8 bases and 2 bases, there was a span of 15 bases. CDR3 sequence reads: CASVPSGPQETQYF. DNA for the CDR3: TGTGCCAGCGTCCCCAGCGGGCCACAAGAGACCCAGTACTTC.

The chain carries TRBV5-1 and TRBJ2-3; TRBD2 matches 10 bases. Germline values: CDR1 SGHRS, CDR2 YFSETQ. The V gene end was trimmed by 0 bases and the J gene end by 5 bases; junction bases not matched to a gene: 3. This CDR3 has 15 residues. CDR3 sequence (DNA): TGCGCCAGCAGCTTGGAGCTAGCGGGAGTAGATACGCAGTATTTT. This codes for CASSLELAGVDTQYF.

V and J are TRBV9 and TRBJ1-3; D ambiguous. V was pared by 4 bases and J by 0 bases, with 14 bases between. Germline lookup yields CDR1 SGDLS and CDR2 YYNGEE. The CDR3 spans 16 residues. Written as DNA, the CDR3 is TGTGCCAGCAGCCCCTTCGGACTGATCTCTGGAAACACCATATATTTT. Amino acid sequence: CASSPFGLISGNTIYF.

The chain is built from TRBV7-2 and TRBJ1-1; tentatively, D is TRBD1 (5 bases). The CDR3 loop spans 14 amino acids. CDR1 and CDR2 (germline): SGHTA, FQGNSA. V dropped 1 base and J dropped 1 base, with 7 bases sitting between them. The CDR3 coding sequence is TGTGCCAGCAGCTTAGGGGGCGCGAACACTGAAGCTTTCTTT. This encodes CASSLGGANTEAFF.

The chain carries TRBV2 and TRBJ2-1, with D perhaps matching TRBD2 (5 bases). From germline, CDR1 is SNHLY and CDR2 FYNNEI. This CDR3 comprises 16 residues. V shed 7 bases and J shed 8 bases, with 24 bases lying between them. This CDR3 reads CASMRLEAQARDEQFF. The CDR3, as DNA: TGTGCCAGCATGCGTTTGGAGGCACAAGCCCGGGATGAGCAGTTCTTC.

The rearrangement joins TRBV2 to TRBJ1-1; 9 positions agree with TRBD1. The germline gives CDR1 SNHLY, CDR2 FYNNEI. The CDR3 contains 14 residues. The V segment lost 7 bases and the J segment 6 bases; nucleotides outside the gene matches: 9. CDR3 residues: CASNRDRGTAEAFF. The CDR3 bases are TGTGCCAGCAATCGCGACAGGGGGACCGCTGAAGCTTTCTTT.

This rearrangement joins TRBV12-5 to TRBJ2-3; a weak D match, TRBD2 (5 bases). With 7 bases removed from V and 6 bases from J, the gap between germline ends came to 17 bases. Germline lookup yields CDR1 LGHNT and CDR2 FRNRAP. CDR3 length: 14 residues. For the CDR3, the DNA is TGTGCTAGTGCCCTAGGCACTAGAGGGGATACGCAGTATTTT. Its protein is CASALGTRGDTQYF. The whole variable domain, filled in from reference TRBV12-5 and TRBJ2-3, reads DARVTQTPRHKVTEMGQEVTMRCQPILGHNTVFWYRQTMMQGLELLAYFRNRAPLDDSGMPKDRFSAEMPDATLATLKIQPSEPRDSAVYFCASALGTRGDTQYFGPGTRLTVL.

The V gene is TRBV9, the J gene TRBJ1-3; D unclear. Germline-derived CDR1 and CDR2 are SGDLS and YYNGEE. Trimming left V 3 bases short and J 0 bases short, with 4 bases between. The CDR3 totals 13 residues. CDR3 protein: CASSAYSGNTIYF. For the CDR3, the DNA is TGTGCCAGCAGCGCTTACTCTGGAAACACCATATATTTT.

The V gene is TRBV6-6, the J gene TRBJ2-7; 9 positions agree with TRBD1. CDR3 length: 14 amino acids. The J segment lost 2 bases and the V segment lost 6 bases, leaving 5 bases of the junction unmatched. Per the germline V gene, CDR1 is MNHNY and CDR2 is SVGAGI (reference sequence). The CDR3 reads CASSRGQGTYEQYF. As DNA, the CDR3 is TGTGCCAGCAGCAGAGGACAGGGGACCTACGAGCAGTACTTC.

The J gene is TRBJ2-7, the V gene TRBV5-1; 9 nucleotides match TRBD2. The ends lost 5 bases at V and 5 bases at J; junction bases unmatched: 11. Germline V CDR1 and CDR2: SGHRS, YFSETQ. The CDR3 runs 15 residues. CDR3: CASSPYSGSVDEQYF. CDR3 sequence (DNA): TGCGCCAGCAGTCCCTATAGCGGGAGCGTCGACGAGCAGTACTTC.

This chain connects TRBV10-3 to TRBJ1-3, with 9 bases that match TRBD1. The V and J ends lost 4 bases and 2 bases, in that order; junction bases with no gene match: 6. The CDR3 is 16 residues long. Germline CDR1 is ENHRY and CDR2 is SYGVKD. In DNA form, the CDR3 reads TGTGCCATCAGTGCTTGGGACAGGGAGGCTGGAAACACCATATATTTT. Amino acid sequence: CAISAWDREAGNTIYF.

The gene calls are TRBV19 and TRBJ2-1; 14 nucleotides agree with TRBD2. Trimming at V came to 5 bases and at J to 4 bases, leaving 7 bases not matched to a gene. The CDR3 is 17 amino acids. CDR1 LNHDA and CDR2 SQIVND come from the germline V gene (reference sequence). The CDR3 loop is CASSPRLAGGRYNEQFF. Here the CDR3 DNA reads TGTGCCAGTAGTCCGCGACTAGCGGGAGGGCGGTACAATGAGCAGTTCTTC.

This chain joins TRBV4-3 and TRBJ2-7, with 9 bases aligning to TRBD2. V was clipped by 2 bases and J by 0 bases; unmatched bases: 11. Per germline, CDR1 LGHNA and CDR2 YSLEER. CDR3 length: 18 amino acids. CDR3 in amino acids: CASSQQPTSGPSSYEQYF. The CDR3 DNA is TGCGCCAGCAGCCAACAACCAACTAGCGGGCCAAGCTCCTACGAGCAGTACTTC.

V gene TRBV9 combines with J gene TRBJ2-7, with D possibly being TRBD2 (6 bases). Trimming stripped 0 bases from V and 5 bases from J, with 12 bases between. Germline V gives CDR1 SGDLS, CDR2 YYNGEE. The CDR3 covers 14 residues. CDR3 protein: CASSVGGGFNEQYF. The CDR3 DNA sequence: TGTGCCAGCAGCGTAGGAGGAGGGTTTAACGAGCAGTACTTC.

This clone was detected a few times. The chain carries TRBV25-1 and TRBJ2-1, with 13 positions matching TRBD2. Germline loops: CDR1 MGHDK, CDR2 SYGVNS. The CDR3 is made up of 16 amino acids. The junction had 11 bases not matched to a gene; V was cut back by 6 bases and J by 9 bases. CDR3 coding DNA: TGTGCCAGCAGCCCGCCGGGACTAGCGGGACACGGTGAGCAGTTCTTC. Translation gives CASSPPGLAGHGEQFF.

The J gene is TRBJ2-7, the V gene TRBV27, with D possibly TRBD2 on 5 matching bases. CDR3 length: 19 residues. Germline CDR1 MNHEY, CDR2 SMNVEV (reference sequence). The V end was cut by 6 bases, the J end by 5 bases, with 32 bases between. The DNA for the CDR3 is TGTGCCAGCAGCCCCCTCCCACCGGGCCCGGAAGCTAGCTACCACGAGCAGTACTTC. It encodes CASSPLPPGPEASYHEQYF.